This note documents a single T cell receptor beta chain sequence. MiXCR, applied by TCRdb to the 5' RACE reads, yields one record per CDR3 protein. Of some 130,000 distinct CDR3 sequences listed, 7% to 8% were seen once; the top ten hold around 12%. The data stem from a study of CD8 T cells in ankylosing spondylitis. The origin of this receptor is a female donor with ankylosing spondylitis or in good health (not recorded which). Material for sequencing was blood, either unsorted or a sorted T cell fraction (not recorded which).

CDR3 in DNA: TGTGCCAGCAGCTCAGCAGGGGTCTTCTCTGGAAACACCATATATTTT. Translating it yields CASSSAGVFSGNTIYF. This rearrangement joins TRBV7-9 to TRBJ1-3; TRBD1 might be the D (6 bases). CDR1 is SEHNR, CDR2 FQNEAQ, per germline (reference sequence). CDR3 length: 16 amino acids. Trimming took off 4 bases at V and 0 bases at J, with 13 bases between the two ends.